These T cell receptor beta chains were read from a single sample in a study of blood T cell repertoires in COVID-19. Produced via immunoSEQ multiplex PCR; TCRdb's table is partial and in-frame only. The repertoire includes 90,000 to 150,000 clones, 65% to 90% of them detected once, and approximately 10% sits in the top ten. The specimen sequenced was peripheral blood. Every receptor here comes from a man of 80 years or more with acute or convalescent COVID-19. The CDR3 runs from the conserved cysteine through the conserved F or W. A D gene is named only where the DNA matches it firmly. Where a row states a size, it is once, few, many or the class of an expanded clone; other rows omit it.

J gene: TRBJ2-5
clone size: NA
V gene: TRBV5-4
D gene: TRBD2
CDR3 protein: CASSAGGETQYF
CDR3 DNA: TGTGCCAGCAGCGCGGGAGGAGAGACCCAGTACTTC

J gene: TRBJ1-2
clone size: NA
V gene: TRBV19
D gene: TRBD1
CDR3 protein: CAVGDSLYGYTF
CDR3 DNA: TGTGCCGTGGGGGACAGTCTCTATGGCTACACCTTC

J gene: TRBJ1-1
clone size: NA
V gene: TRBV5-1
D gene: TRBD1
CDR3 protein: CASRKGQQGASEAFF
CDR3 DNA: TGCGCCAGCAGGAAGGGCCAACAGGGGGCTTCTGAAGCTTTCTTT

J gene: TRBJ1-2
clone size: NA
V gene: TRBV20-1
D gene: NA
CDR3 protein: CSVDSNYGYTF
CDR3 DNA: TGCAGTGTCGACAGTAACTATGGCTACACCTTC

J gene: TRBJ1-1
clone size: NA
V gene: TRBV5-1
D gene: TRBD1
CDR3 protein: CASSLGQVNTEAFF
CDR3 DNA: TGCGCCAGCAGCCTAGGACAGGTGAACACTGAAGCTTTCTTT

J gene: TRBJ1-2
clone size: NA
V gene: TRBV18
D gene: TRBD1
CDR3 protein: CASSPPTGGVGYTF
CDR3 DNA: TGTGCCAGCTCACCACCTACAGGGGGGGTCGGCTACACCTTC

J gene: TRBJ2-5
clone size: NA
V gene: TRBV5-4
D gene: TRBD1
CDR3 protein: CASSPLPAGQGVYF
CDR3 DNA: TGTGCCAGCAGCCCCCTCCCGGCGGGACAGGGTGTATACTTC

J gene: TRBJ1-2
clone size: once
V gene: TRBV7-2
D gene: TRBD1
CDR3 protein: CASSSDRGGYGYTF
CDR3 DNA: TGTGCCAGCAGCTCTGACAGGGGGGGATATGGCTACACCTTC

J gene: TRBJ1-1
clone size: NA
V gene: TRBV5-8
D gene: NA
CDR3 protein: CASSLAIRGSTEAFF
CDR3 DNA: TGTGCCAGCAGCTTGGCTATTCGGGGATCCACTGAAGCTTTCTTT

J gene: TRBJ1-2
clone size: NA
V gene: TRBV9
D gene: TRBD1
CDR3 protein: CASSARTGGHGYTF
CDR3 DNA: TGTGCCAGCAGCGCCCGGACAGGGGGCCATGGCTACACCTTC

J gene: TRBJ2-5
clone size: NA
V gene: TRBV7-9
D gene: TRBD2
CDR3 protein: CASSPAGGHQETQYF
CDR3 DNA: TGTGCCAGCAGCCCAGCGGGAGGGCACCAAGAGACCCAGTACTTC

J gene: TRBJ1-5
clone size: NA
V gene: TRBV5-1
D gene: TRBD1
CDR3 protein: CASSLGTGGFSNQPQHF
CDR3 DNA: TGCGCCAGCAGCTTAGGGACAGGGGGTTTTAGCAATCAGCCCCAGCATTTT

J gene: TRBJ2-3
clone size: few
V gene: TRBV13
D gene: TRBD1
CDR3 protein: CASSHRGSTDTQYF
CDR3 DNA: TGTGCCAGCAGCCACAGGGGTAGCACAGATACGCAGTATTTT

J gene: TRBJ1-1
clone size: NA
V gene: TRBV5-1
D gene: NA
CDR3 protein: CASKGGTEAFF
CDR3 DNA: TGCGCCAGCAAAGGGGGCACTGAAGCTTTCTTT

J gene: TRBJ1-2
clone size: NA
V gene: TRBV7-2
D gene: NA
CDR3 protein: CASSQYGWYGYTF
CDR3 DNA: TGTGCCAGCAGCCAATACGGGTGGTATGGCTACACCTTC

J gene: TRBJ1-1
clone size: NA
V gene: TRBV7-9
D gene: NA
CDR3 protein: CASSRDMNTEAFF
CDR3 DNA: TGTGCCAGCAGCAGGGACATGAACACTGAAGCTTTCTTT

J gene: TRBJ2-4
clone size: NA
V gene: TRBV3-1/TRBV3-2
D gene: NA
CDR3 protein: CASSLSRGNIQYF
CDR3 DNA: TGTGCCAGCAGCCTAAGCCGGGGTAACATTCAGTACTTC

J gene: TRBJ2-1
clone size: NA
V gene: TRBV15
D gene: TRBD2
CDR3 protein: CATSRDRGLAVVEQFF
CDR3 DNA: TGTGCCACCAGCAGAGATCGAGGACTAGCGGTAGTGGAGCAGTTCTTC

J gene: TRBJ2-5
clone size: NA
V gene: TRBV7-2
D gene: NA
CDR3 protein: CASSSRVAGTQETQYF
CDR3 DNA: TGTGCCAGCAGCTCGAGGGTCGCAGGTACACAAGAGACCCAGTACTTC

J gene: TRBJ1-1
clone size: NA
V gene: TRBV7-8
D gene: NA
CDR3 protein: CASSLDGQSGTEAFF
CDR3 DNA: TGTGCCAGCAGCTTAGATGGACAGTCTGGGACTGAAGCTTTCTTT

J gene: TRBJ2-3
clone size: NA
V gene: TRBV18
D gene: NA
CDR3 protein: CASSPTEGTDTQYF
CDR3 DNA: TGTGCCAGCTCACCGACAGAGGGCACAGATACGCAGTATTTT

J gene: TRBJ1-5
clone size: NA
V gene: TRBV6-6
D gene: NA
CDR3 protein: CASSYAESNQPQHF
CDR3 DNA: TGTGCCAGCAGTTACGCTGAGAGTAATCAGCCCCAGCATTTT

J gene: TRBJ2-3
clone size: few
V gene: TRBV9
D gene: TRBD2
CDR3 protein: CASSLGTSGRRLGDTQYF
CDR3 DNA: TGTGCCAGCAGCCTCGGGACTAGCGGGAGGAGACTGGGGGATACGCAGTATTTT

J gene: TRBJ1-2
clone size: once
V gene: TRBV27
D gene: TRBD1
CDR3 protein: CASSRRQGTGYTF
CDR3 DNA: TGTGCCAGCAGTCGCCGACAGGGTACGGGCTACACCTTC

J gene: TRBJ1-1
clone size: once
V gene: TRBV27
D gene: TRBD1
CDR3 protein: CASRLDRVSNTEAFF
CDR3 DNA: TGTGCCAGCAGGTTAGACAGGGTGTCGAACACTGAAGCTTTCTTT

J gene: TRBJ2-7
clone size: few
V gene: TRBV27
D gene: NA
CDR3 protein: CASSLSGSSSYEQYF
CDR3 DNA: TGTGCCAGCAGTTTATCTGGGAGTTCTTCCTACGAGCAGTACTTC

J gene: TRBJ2-7
clone size: NA
V gene: TRBV7-2
D gene: TRBD1
CDR3 protein: CASSLQGEYYEQYF
CDR3 DNA: TGTGCCAGCAGCTTACAGGGGGAATACTACGAGCAGTACTTC

J gene: TRBJ2-1
clone size: NA
V gene: TRBV21-1
D gene: NA
CDR3 protein: CASSPWRLAGPKNEQFF
CDR3 DNA: TGTGCCAGCAGCCCTTGGAGACTAGCGGGACCGAAAAATGAGCAGTTCTTC